Here is one TCR beta chain with its context. Its antigen is not known. The isolated RNA, all of it, was reverse transcribed, so expressed TCRB transcripts were what got sequenced. Here immunoSEQ multiplex PCR was the method, and the copy in TCRdb shows in-frame clones only, minus some. In the table there are around 190,000 clones, less than 15% of which are singletons. Sorting based on CD45RO/CCR7/CD25/CD127/CD95/CD27 separated CD4+ naive, central memory, regulatory and stem cell-like memory cells. Once sorted, every population was more than 95% pure. This entry belongs to a study of beta chain features in type 1 diabetes. Study outcomes and limitations: Among patients, naive, central memory and Treg TCRB repertoires appeared more similar than among healthy donors.

Sequenced: central memory CD4+ T cells from blood. This sequence originates from a woman in her late teens or twenties in good health.

CDR3 loop: CASSQLYRGRGNQPQHF. The CDR3 coding sequence is TGCGCCAGCAGCCAATTATACAGGGGCCGGGGCAATCAGCCCCAGCATTTT. The V and J genes are TRBV4-1 and TRBJ1-5; 7 bases fit TRBD1. The CDR3 loop spans 17 amino acids. Germline lookup yields CDR1 MGHRA and CDR2 YSYEKL. V lost 2 bases, J lost 2 bases, and 9 bases stayed unmatched.